This entry is about one T cell receptor beta chain. CDR3 length: 13 amino acids. Germline loops: CDR1 SGHDT, CDR2 YYEEEE. V lost 0 bases, J lost 5 bases, and 8 bases lay in between. The data originate from a study of blood T cell repertoires in COVID-19. Study overall: COVID-19 samples from acute and convalescent phases originated in the United States, Italy and Spain. Sources were T cells, B-cell-depleted T cells, or PBMCs; the material itself was cDNA or gDNA.

Original analysis: From reference gene primer amplification, estimates of nucleated cell counts were derived. Sequenced by immunoSEQ multiplex PCR; TCRdb stores in-frame clones only, minus some. That table is the source of V, J and clone size, and D and trimming were worked out from the DNA. The sample has roughly 48,000 clones, around nine tenths seen once. The specimen was peripheral blood. The sequence was collected from a human donor in a cohort sampled during active COVID-19. J is TRBJ2-5 and V is TRBV5-6; no reliable D call. As DNA, the CDR3 is TGTGCCAGCAGCTTGGGACATGTCGAGACCCAGTACTTC. Residues: CASSLGHVETQYF.